The clone carrying this T cell receptor beta chain was seen a handful of times. Antigen: not known. Via MiXCR, TCRdb re-called the 5' RACE reads, giving one row per CDR3 protein. There are 610,000 or so distinct CDR3 sequences in the sample; around an eighth occur only once, and more than 13% lies in the top ten. This sample was taken from a study of T cells after yellow fever vaccination. Study results and limitations: Post-booster repertoires contained most primary-vaccination clones again (approximately 97% CD4, approximately 86% CD8). Clonotypes appearing in both CD4 and CD8 compartments existed, and their share was small. It was a weaker secondary response, yet one that peaked faster, at day 5 versus 15.

CDR1 and CDR2 (germline): SGHDT, YYEEEE. V was pared by 4 bases and J by 5 bases, with 5 bases of the junction left unmatched. CDR3 length: 13 amino acids. This TCR came from a man aged 30 to 45 who received the YFV17D yellow fever vaccine. Here the sequenced sample was PBMCs, taken on the day of the yellow fever booster vaccination. The chain joins TRBV5-6 to TRBJ1-2; 7 nucleotides match TRBD1. CDR3 loop: CASSRDRKYGYTF. The CDR3 DNA is TGTGCCAGCAGCCGGGACAGAAAATATGGCTACACCTTC.